The entry below gives a single T cell receptor beta chain sequence along with its context. Its antigen remains unknown. Using immunoSEQ multiplex PCR, the repertoire was profiled, and TCRdb retains in-frame clones only, with some absent. The table records some 110,000 clones, 90% of them present only once. Described time point: after dendritic cell vaccination, including at tumor progression/relapse. Fresh-frozen tumor tissue and more than two years of survival data were available for all. The sample belongs to a study of glioma-infiltrating T cells after dendritic cell vaccination. Whole-study context: Patients had newly diagnosed or recurrent glioblastoma and received dendritic cell vaccines.

Study-level points and caveats: Estimated pretreatment TIL content predicted outcome after dendritic cell vaccination.

The CDR3 contains 15 residues. Germline V gene lookup returns CDR1 SGHNT and CDR2 YENEEA. V lost 5 bases and J lost 7, with 17 bases in between. The V call is TRBV11-3, the J call TRBJ1-4, with a tentative D call TRBD1 (6 bases). The source material was blood, sampled after dendritic cell vaccination. This clonotype was sampled from a human donor with glioblastoma. CDR3 loop: CASSGTTLGAEKLFF. In DNA, the CDR3 is TGTGCCAGCAGCGGAACCACCCTGGGGGCTGAAAAACTGTTTTTT.